Detailed here is one T cell receptor (beta chain). Its specificity is not known. The repertoire was sequenced with immunoSEQ multiplex PCR; TCRdb's copy has only in-frame clones and lacks some. The sample shows fewer than 85,000 clones, more than 80% of them seen only once. The CDR3 is 15 residues long. The sample originates from a study of T cell responses to AZD1222 COVID-19 vaccine. Findings and limits, study-wide: Targets within unmutated variant regions were reportedly found for nearly half of spike-specific TCRs.

This chain connects TRBV1 to TRBJ2-7; TRBD2, as called in the table, went unchecked against the DNA. TRBV1 is an annotated pseudogene. This TCR came from an adult in good health. The source was peripheral blood, collected on day 0 of AZD1222 vaccination. The CDR3: CTSTEGLAGGLEQYF. CDR3 coding DNA: TGCACCAGCACCGAGGGACTAGCGGGGGGCCTCGAGCAGTACTTC.